This TCR beta chain is drawn from a study of blood T cell repertoires in COVID-19. Study background: Spain, Italy and the United States supplied samples that represented acute and convalescent COVID-19.

The length of the CDR3 is 13 residues. Unmatched junction bases numbered 4, after V lost 6 bases and J lost 4 bases. Looked up from germline, CDR1 is LNHDA and CDR2 is SQIVND (reference sequence). Source study methods: Quantification of nucleated cells was approximated via reference gene primer amplification. Produced via immunoSEQ multiplex PCR; TCRdb's table is partial and in-frame only. That table is the source of V, J and clone size, and D and trimming were worked out from the DNA. The table includes 150,000 or so clones, 85% to 95% detected once. The sample was peripheral blood. The sequence was collected from a man aged 45-65 years with acute or convalescent COVID-19. The chain joins TRBV19 to TRBJ1-2; 8 bases map to TRBD1. The CDR3, as DNA: TGTGCCAGTAGCAACAGGGGGTTCTATGGCTACACCTTC. Translation gives CASSNRGFYGYTF.